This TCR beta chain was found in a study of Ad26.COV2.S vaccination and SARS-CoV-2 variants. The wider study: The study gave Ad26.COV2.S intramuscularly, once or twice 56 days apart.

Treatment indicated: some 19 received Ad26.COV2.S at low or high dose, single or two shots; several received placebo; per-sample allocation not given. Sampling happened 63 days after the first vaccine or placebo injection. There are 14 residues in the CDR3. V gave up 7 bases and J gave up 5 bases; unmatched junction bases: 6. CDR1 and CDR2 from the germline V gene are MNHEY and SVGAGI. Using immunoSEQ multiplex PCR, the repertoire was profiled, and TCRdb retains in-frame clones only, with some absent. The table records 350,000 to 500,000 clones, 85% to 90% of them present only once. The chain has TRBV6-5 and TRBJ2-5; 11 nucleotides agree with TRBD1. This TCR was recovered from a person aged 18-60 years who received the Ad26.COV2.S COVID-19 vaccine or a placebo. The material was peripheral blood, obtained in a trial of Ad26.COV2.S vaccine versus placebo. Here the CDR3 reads CASNRTGGGETQYF. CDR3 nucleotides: TGTGCCAGCAATAGGACAGGGGGCGGGGAGACCCAGTACTTC.